The clone carrying this TCR beta chain showed up just once. TCRdb's table, derived via immunoSEQ multiplex PCR, lists solely in-frame clones and lacks some. The sample lists about 300,000 clones, 65% to 90% seen once, with 13% in the top ten. This record belongs to a study of blood T cell repertoires in COVID-19. Turning to the study itself: T cells, B-cell-depleted T cells, or PBMCs supplied cDNA or gDNA.

The CDR3 covers 15 residues. V lost 2 bases, J lost 8 bases, and 10 bases stayed unmatched. Germline CDR1 reads SGHDN; CDR2 reads FVKESK. The V call is TRBV14, the J call TRBJ2-7; 9 bases are a match to TRBD1. Sample: peripheral blood. This clonotype was obtained from a human donor in a cohort sampled during active COVID-19. The CDR3 sequence: CASSQTGTGKLKQYF. In DNA form, the CDR3 reads TGTGCCAGCAGCCAAACCGGGACAGGGAAGTTGAAGCAGTACTTC.